The 17 T cell receptor beta chains listed next were all sequenced from one sample in a study of T-cell reconstitution after alpha-beta-depleted transplantation in children. Researchers prepared the TCRbeta library using unique molecular identifiers, the study reports. TCRdb itself ran the PCR reads through MiXCR, one entry per CDR3 protein. This sample yields about a million distinct CDR3 sequences, of which roughly 29% are seen a single time; roughly 27% belongs to the top ten. Sample: PBMCs, mostly from graft donor cells, taken 360 days after TCRalphabeta/CD19-depleted stem cell transplant. The receptor set was obtained from a boy in the first two years of life who had a stem cell transplant for SCID, so the T cells may come from the graft donor.

The V and J genes are TRBV29-1 and TRBJ2-7; TRBD2 matches at 9 bases. The CDR3 runs to 16 residues. The germline V gene encodes CDR1 SQVTM and CDR2 ANQGSEA. V was clipped by 3 bases and J by 3 bases; unmatched bases: 12. This chain's CDR3 is CSVEGLREGPVYEQYF. DNA of the CDR3: TGCAGCGTTGAGGGTTTGCGGGAGGGTCCCGTCTACGAGCAGTACTTC.

This clonotype was picked up a small number of times. CDR3 nucleotide sequence: TGTGCCAGCAGCCAAGGAGGCTACCTGGCCTACGAGCAGTACTTC. This sequence encodes CASSQGGYLAYEQYF. This chain joins TRBV3-1 and TRBJ2-7; D gene ambiguous. The germline V gene encodes CDR1 LGHDT and CDR2 YNNKEL (reference sequence). The CDR3 is 15 residues long. The ends were cut back, 1 base at V and 2 bases at J, with 12 bases in the middle.

The rearrangement joins TRBV7-2 to TRBJ2-3; TRBD1 or TRBD2 may be the D gene (6 bases each). CDR1 is SGHTA and CDR2 is FQGNSA in the germline V gene. The CDR3 extends over 17 amino acids. The V end was cut by 5 bases, the J end by 4 bases, with 22 bases between. Here the CDR3 reads CASSPYPLATGPDTQYF. The CDR3 bases are TGTGCCAGCAGCCCCTACCCTCTAGCGACAGGCCCAGATACGCAGTATTTT. The full variable domain, rest sourced from reference TRBV7-2 and TRBJ2-3, is GAGVSQSPSNKVTEKGKDVELRCDPISGHTALYWYRQSLGQGLEFLIYFQGNSAPDKSGLPSDRFSAERTGGSVSTLTIQRTQQEDSAVYLCASSPYPLATGPDTQYFGPGTRLTVL.

The rearrangement uses TRBV3-1 and TRBJ2-7; D is unclear. Trimming took off 3 bases at V and 6 bases at J, with 6 bases between the two ends. Germline CDR1 and CDR2: LGHDT and YNNKEL (reference sequence). This CDR3 has 11 amino acids. CDR3 amino acids: CASSHQTEQYF. CDR3 nucleotides: TGTGCCAGCAGCCATCAGACCGAGCAGTACTTC.

The chain couples TRBV3-1 to TRBJ2-3; 8 bases map to TRBD2. Germline V lookup: CDR1 LGHDT, CDR2 YNNKEL (reference sequence). The V segment lost 4 bases and the J segment 4 bases; nucleotides outside the gene matches: 13. The CDR3 loop spans 17 amino acids. CDR3 amino acids: CASSPQGGLAVPDTQYF. CDR3 nucleotide sequence: TGTGCCAGCAGCCCCCAAGGAGGACTAGCTGTCCCAGATACGCAGTATTTT.

This chain connects TRBV7-6 to TRBJ2-1; possibly TRBD1 or TRBD2 for D (6 bases each). The length of the CDR3 is 15 residues. V was shortened by 3 bases and J by 4 bases, with 13 bases between the two germline ends. Per germline, CDR1 SGHVS and CDR2 FNYEAQ. CDR3: CASSFFGGPYNEQFF. The CDR3 DNA reads TGTGCCAGCAGCTTCTTCGGGGGCCCTTACAATGAGCAGTTCTTC.

This clonotype was counted only a few times. The genes are TRBV29-1 and TRBJ1-4; 9 bases agree with TRBD1. Germline V gene data show CDR1 as SQVTM and CDR2 as ANQGSEA. The CDR3 has 13 amino acids. V shed 3 bases, J shed 5 bases, and the junction held 1 base outside the gene matches. The CDR3: CSVDGQGNEKLFF. The CDR3 DNA is TGCAGCGTTGACGGACAGGGGAATGAAAAACTGTTTTTT.

The chain uses TRBV12-3 or TRBV12-4 and TRBJ1-2; tentatively, D is TRBD1 (6 bases). V dropped 7 bases and J dropped 2 bases, with 11 bases sitting between them. CDR3 length: 13 residues. CDR3 loop: CASTEDRNYGYTF. Written as DNA, the CDR3 is TGTGCCAGCACCGAGGACAGAAACTATGGCTACACCTTC.

The chain employs TRBV12-3 or TRBV12-4 and TRBJ2-7, with 7 positions matching TRBD2. The V gene end was trimmed by 3 bases and the J gene end by 2 bases; junction bases not matched to a gene: 4. This CDR3 comprises 14 residues. CDR3: CASSFGLGTYEQYF. The CDR3 DNA reads TGTGCCAGCAGTTTTGGACTAGGAACCTACGAGCAGTACTTC.

This clonotype was counted a few times. The J gene is TRBJ2-2, the V gene TRBV13; D gene uncertain. The CDR3 runs to 13 residues. Germline CDR1 is PRHDT and CDR2 is FYEKMQ (reference sequence). V was clipped by 5 bases and J by 5 bases, with 9 bases between them. The CDR3 loop is CASSARLTGELFF. The CDR3 DNA reads as TGTGCCAGCAGCGCTAGATTGACCGGGGAGCTGTTTTTT.

This chain connects TRBV12-3 or TRBV12-4 to TRBJ1-5, with D unclear. V lost 6 bases and J 7 bases, leaving 10 bases between the germline ends. This CDR3 has 12 residues. The DNA of the CDR3 is TGTGCCAGCAGAAAGGGCCTCCAGCCCCAGCATTTT. Its protein is CASRKGLQPQHF.

The CDR3 spells CASSLGRGHRGEQFF. For the CDR3, the DNA is TGTGCCAGCAGTTTAGGACGGGGCCACCGGGGGGAGCAGTTCTTC. The chain combines TRBV12-3 or TRBV12-4 with TRBJ2-1; tentatively, D is TRBD2 (6 bases). V lost 1 base and J 10 bases, leaving 17 bases between the germline ends. The CDR3 contains 15 residues.

This chain links TRBV4-1 with TRBJ1-4; no firm D call. CDR3 length: 13 amino acids. V was trimmed by 0 bases and J by 8 bases, leaving 7 bases between them. From germline, CDR1 is MGHRA and CDR2 YSYEKL. As DNA, the CDR3 is TGCGCCAGCAGCCAAGAGGGTAGGGAAAAACTGTTTTTT. Its translation: CASSQEGREKLFF.

The rearrangement joins TRBV29-1 to TRBJ1-2; no reliable D call. The length of the CDR3 is 9 residues. Germline V CDR1 and CDR2: SQVTM, ANQGSEA. V was trimmed by 1 base and J by 7 bases, leaving 1 base between them. Here the CDR3 reads CSVEVGYTF. In DNA form, the CDR3 reads TGCAGCGTTGAAGTTGGCTACACCTTC.

This clonotype was counted many times. CDR3 protein: CATSTTTDTQYF. Here the CDR3 DNA reads TGTGCCACCAGTACCACCACAGATACGCAGTATTTT. V is TRBV24-1 and J is TRBJ2-3; D gene unclear. The V end was cut by 6 bases, the J end by 2 bases, with 5 bases between. Germline V gene sequence: CDR1 KGHDR, CDR2 SFDVKD. The CDR3 sequence is 12 residues long.

This clonotype was found a few times. The chain combines TRBV5-6 with TRBJ1-4; TRBD1 is a possible D gene (6 bases). The V end was cut by 1 base, the J end by 5 bases, with 12 bases between. CDR1 is SGHDT and CDR2 is YYEEEE in the germline V gene. This CDR3 spans 15 amino acids. CDR3: CASSLRGHWNEKLFF. CDR3 in DNA: TGTGCCAGCAGCTTGAGGGGACACTGGAATGAAAAACTGTTTTTT.

This chain uses TRBV5-1 with TRBJ2-3; the D is unclear. V was shortened by 3 bases and J by 2 bases, with 10 bases between the two germline ends. CDR1 and CDR2 from the germline V gene are SGHRS and YFSETQ. This CDR3 comprises 14 residues. CDR3 DNA: TGCGCCAGCAGCTGGGTCCCTTCCACAGATACGCAGTATTTT. Protein product: CASSWVPSTDTQYF. Looking up the rest from reference TRBV5-1 and TRBJ2-3 gives the full variable domain: KAGVTQTPRYLIKTRGQQVTLSCSPISGHRSVSWYQQTPGQGLQFLFEYFSETQRNKGNFPGRFSGRQFSNSRSEMNVSTLELGDSALYLCASSWVPSTDTQYFGPGTRLTVL.